This paragraph reports one T cell receptor (beta chain). Its antigen remains unknown. A multiplex PCR was run with 60 Vbeta primers and 13 Jbeta primers. The repertoire was sequenced with immunoSEQ multiplex PCR; TCRdb's copy has only in-frame clones and lacks some. In all, the sample yields under 70,000 clones. This sample stems from a study of cytomegalovirus exposure and HLA in healthy donors. About the study: Out of 398 genotyped donors, about 80% belonged to the Caucasian-associated ancestry cluster.

Points from the study as a whole: Later work found most CMV-associated TCR beta chains apparently HLA-restricted.

The CDR3 is 14 residues long. Germline V gene data show CDR1 as SGHAT and CDR2 as FQNNGV. V was clipped by 5 bases and J by 7 bases; unmatched bases: 8. The genes are TRBV11-2 and TRBJ2-7; 10 bases map to TRBD2. This clonotype was sampled from a man in his fifties or sixties in good health and CMV-seropositive. Sequenced material: PBMCs. CDR3 region: CASSPGLAGEEQYF. For the CDR3, the DNA is TGTGCCAGCAGCCCGGGCCTAGCGGGAGAGGAGCAGTACTTC.